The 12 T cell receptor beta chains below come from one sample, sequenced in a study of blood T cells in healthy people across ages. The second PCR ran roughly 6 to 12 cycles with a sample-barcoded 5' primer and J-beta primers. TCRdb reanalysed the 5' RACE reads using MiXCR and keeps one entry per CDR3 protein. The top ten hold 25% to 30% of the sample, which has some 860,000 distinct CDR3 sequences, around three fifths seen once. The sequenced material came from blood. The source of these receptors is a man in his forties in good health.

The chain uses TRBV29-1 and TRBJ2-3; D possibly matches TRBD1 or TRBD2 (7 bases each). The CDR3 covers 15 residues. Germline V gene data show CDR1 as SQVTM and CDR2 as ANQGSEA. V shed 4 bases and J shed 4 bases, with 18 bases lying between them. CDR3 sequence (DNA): TGCAGCGTTGTTTGGGGAGGGGGCGCCCCAGATACGCAGTATTTT. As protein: CSVVWGGGAPDTQYF.

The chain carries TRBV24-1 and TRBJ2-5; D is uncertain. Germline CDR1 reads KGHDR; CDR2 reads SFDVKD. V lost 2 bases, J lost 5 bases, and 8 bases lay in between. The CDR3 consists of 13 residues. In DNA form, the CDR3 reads TGTGCCACCAGTGATTCCCCCCTCGAGACCCAGTACTTC. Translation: CATSDSPLETQYF.

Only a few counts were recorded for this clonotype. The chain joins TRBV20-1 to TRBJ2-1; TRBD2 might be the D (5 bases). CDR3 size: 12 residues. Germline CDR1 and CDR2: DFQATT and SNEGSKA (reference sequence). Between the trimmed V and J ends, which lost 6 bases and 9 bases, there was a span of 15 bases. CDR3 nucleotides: TGCAGTGCCGAGAAAACTAGTACTGAGCAGTTCTTC. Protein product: CSAEKTSTEQFF.

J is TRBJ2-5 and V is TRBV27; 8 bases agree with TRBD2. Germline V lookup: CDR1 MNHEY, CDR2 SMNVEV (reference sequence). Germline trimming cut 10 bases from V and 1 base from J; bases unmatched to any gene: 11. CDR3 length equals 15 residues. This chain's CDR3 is CAKGILAGLQETQYF. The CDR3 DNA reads TGTGCCAAGGGAATTTTAGCGGGACTCCAAGAGACCCAGTACTTC.

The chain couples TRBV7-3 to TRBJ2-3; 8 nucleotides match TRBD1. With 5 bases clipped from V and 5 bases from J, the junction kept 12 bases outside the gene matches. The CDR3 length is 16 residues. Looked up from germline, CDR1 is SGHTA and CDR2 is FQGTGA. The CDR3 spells CASSISGQGAQDTQYF. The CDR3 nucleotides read TGTGCCAGCAGCATAAGCGGGCAGGGGGCGCAAGATACGCAGTATTTT.

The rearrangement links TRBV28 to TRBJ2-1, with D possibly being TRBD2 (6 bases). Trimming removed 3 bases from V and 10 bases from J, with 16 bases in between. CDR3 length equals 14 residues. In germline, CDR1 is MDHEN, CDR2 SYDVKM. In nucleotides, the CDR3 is TGTGCCAGCAGTTTCCGGACGGGAGTTAGGGAGCAGTTCTTC. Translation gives CASSFRTGVREQFF.

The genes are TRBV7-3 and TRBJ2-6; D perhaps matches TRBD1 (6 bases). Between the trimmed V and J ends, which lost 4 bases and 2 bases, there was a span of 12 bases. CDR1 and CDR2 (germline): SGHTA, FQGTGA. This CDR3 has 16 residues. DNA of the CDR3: TGTGCCAGCAGCTGTAAACAGGGCCCTGGGGCCAACGTCCTGACTTTC. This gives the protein CASSCKQGPGANVLTF.

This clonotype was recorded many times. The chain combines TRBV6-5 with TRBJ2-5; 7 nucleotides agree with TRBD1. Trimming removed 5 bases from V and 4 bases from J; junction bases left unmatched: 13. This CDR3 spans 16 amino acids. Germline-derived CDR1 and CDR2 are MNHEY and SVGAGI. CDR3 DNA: TGTGCCAGCAGTACGTTGGGACAGATTGCAGGAGAGACCCAGTACTTC. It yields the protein CASSTLGQIAGETQYF.

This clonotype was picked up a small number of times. In nucleotides, the CDR3 is TGTGCCAGCAGCTTAGCGAGACAGTTGGATACGCAGTATTTT. This sequence encodes CASSLARQLDTQYF. The V and J genes are TRBV7-9 and TRBJ2-3, with D perhaps matching TRBD1 (5 bases). The CDR3 length is 14 residues. The germline gives CDR1 SEHNR, CDR2 FQNEAQ (reference sequence). Trimming pared 0 bases from V and 6 bases from J, leaving 10 bases between.

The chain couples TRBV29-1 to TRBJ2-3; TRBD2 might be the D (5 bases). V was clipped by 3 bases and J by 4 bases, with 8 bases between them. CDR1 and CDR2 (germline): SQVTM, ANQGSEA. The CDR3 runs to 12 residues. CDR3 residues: CSVETGSDTQYF. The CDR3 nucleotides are TGCAGCGTTGAGACGGGGTCAGATACGCAGTATTTT.

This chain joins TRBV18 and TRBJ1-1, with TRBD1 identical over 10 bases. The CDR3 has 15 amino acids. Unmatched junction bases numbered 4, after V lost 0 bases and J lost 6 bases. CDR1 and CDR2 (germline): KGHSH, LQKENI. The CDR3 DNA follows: TGTGCCAGCTCACCACCGGGACAGGGGTTCCCTGAAGCTTTCTTT. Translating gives CASSPPGQGFPEAFF.

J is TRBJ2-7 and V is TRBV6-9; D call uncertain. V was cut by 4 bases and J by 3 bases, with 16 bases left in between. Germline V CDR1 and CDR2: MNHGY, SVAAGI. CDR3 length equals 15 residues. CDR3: CASSSPSGAVYEQYF. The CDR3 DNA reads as TGTGCCAGCAGTTCCCCCAGTGGTGCAGTCTACGAGCAGTACTTC.